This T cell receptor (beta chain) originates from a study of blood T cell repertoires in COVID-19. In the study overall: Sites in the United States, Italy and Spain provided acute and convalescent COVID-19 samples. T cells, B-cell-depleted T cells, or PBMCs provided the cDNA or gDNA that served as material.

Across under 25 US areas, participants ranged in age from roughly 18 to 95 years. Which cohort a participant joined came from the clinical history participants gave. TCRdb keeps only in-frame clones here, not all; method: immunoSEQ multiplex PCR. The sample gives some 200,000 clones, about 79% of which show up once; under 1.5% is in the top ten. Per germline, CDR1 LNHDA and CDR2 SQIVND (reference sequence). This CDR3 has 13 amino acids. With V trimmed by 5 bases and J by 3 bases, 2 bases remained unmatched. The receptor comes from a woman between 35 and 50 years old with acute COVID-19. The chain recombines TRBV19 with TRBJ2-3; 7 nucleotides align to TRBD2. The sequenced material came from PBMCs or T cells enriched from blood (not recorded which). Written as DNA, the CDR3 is TGTGCCAGTAGTGCGCGGGGGACAGATACGCAGTATTTT. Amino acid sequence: CASSARGTDTQYF.